These 8 T cell receptor beta chains originate from one sample sequenced in a study of blood T cell repertoires in COVID-19. Clones were read by immunoSEQ multiplex PCR, and TCRdb kept only the in-frame ones, dropping some. Altogether about 150,000 clones are present, more than 80% being singletons, with the ten largest covering around 16%. Sequencing was performed on peripheral blood. The receptor source for this set is a woman in her 40s with acute or convalescent COVID-19.

This clone was seen only once. The chain is built from TRBV9 and TRBJ1-6, with 7 bases fitting TRBD1. The CDR3 runs 14 residues. Germline loops: CDR1 SGDLS, CDR2 YYNGEE. V lost 4 bases to trimming and J lost 5 bases; unmatched junction nucleotides: 3. CDR3 DNA: TGTGCCAGCAGCCCCGACAGGGATAATTCACCCCTCCACTTT. Encoded protein: CASSPDRDNSPLHF.

The V gene is TRBV10-3, the J gene TRBJ1-5; weak D call: TRBD1 (6 bases). The germline gives CDR1 ENHRY, CDR2 SYGVKD. V was pared by 4 bases and J by 6 bases, with 13 bases between. The CDR3 has 14 amino acids. The CDR3 nucleotides are TGTGCCATCAGTGCCGTGGGGGCTGGTCAGCCCCAGCATTTT. Encoded protein: CAISAVGAGQPQHF.

In this sample, this clone turned up once. CDR3 loop: CASMNGGADTQYF. The CDR3 DNA follows: TGTGCCAGCATGAACGGGGGGGCAGATACGCAGTATTTT. The chain couples TRBV28 to TRBJ2-3; 8 bases are a match to TRBD2. J lost 4 bases, V lost 7 bases, and 4 bases had no gene match. CDR1 is MDHEN and CDR2 is SYDVKM in the germline V gene. The CDR3 spans 13 residues.

The CDR3 region is CASSPSRGVADTQYF. The DNA for the CDR3 is TGTGCCAGCAGCCCGTCGCGGGGGGTTGCAGATACGCAGTATTTT. The chain uses TRBV6-5 and TRBJ2-3; 8 bases are shared with TRBD2. CDR3 size: 15 residues. Germline V gives CDR1 MNHEY, CDR2 SVGAGI. V was pared by 6 bases and J by 4 bases, with 9 bases of the junction left unmatched.

The rearrangement uses TRBV14 and TRBJ2-1; 8 bases are a match to TRBD2. The CDR3 runs to 15 residues. Trimming took 6 bases from V and 3 from J; bases not matched to a gene: 7. Per the germline V gene, CDR1 is SGHDN and CDR2 is FVKESK. CDR3 DNA: TGTGCCAGCAGGAAAAGCGGGGGTCGCTACAATGAGCAGTTCTTC. Amino acid sequence: CASRKSGGRYNEQFF.

This chain joins TRBV28 and TRBJ2-7, with D possibly being TRBD1 (5 bases). Trimming removed 3 bases from V and 0 bases from J, with 15 bases in between. Germline V gene lookup returns CDR1 MDHEN and CDR2 SYDVKM. This CDR3 has 16 residues. The CDR3: CASSFRSRQPSYEQYF. The DNA of the CDR3 is TGTGCCAGCAGTTTTCGTTCGAGACAGCCCTCCTACGAGCAGTACTTC.

The chain carries TRBV30 and TRBJ2-3; TRBD1 matches at 11 bases. Trimming at V came to 3 bases and at J to 6 bases, leaving 2 bases not matched to a gene. Per germline, CDR1 GTSNPN and CDR2 SVGIG (reference sequence). CDR3 size: 13 residues. In nucleotides, the CDR3 is TGTGCCTGGAGGGACAGGGGGCGCGATACGCAGTATTTT. Its translation: CAWRDRGRDTQYF.

CDR3 region: CATTIGSGEQYF. In nucleotides, the CDR3 is TGCGCCACCACTATAGGATCCGGGGAGCAGTACTTC. The chain combines TRBV5-1 with TRBJ2-7; D is uncertain. Germline values: CDR1 SGHRS, CDR2 YFSETQ. The length of the CDR3 is 12 residues. V lost 9 bases to trimming and J lost 7 bases, with 17 bases between them.